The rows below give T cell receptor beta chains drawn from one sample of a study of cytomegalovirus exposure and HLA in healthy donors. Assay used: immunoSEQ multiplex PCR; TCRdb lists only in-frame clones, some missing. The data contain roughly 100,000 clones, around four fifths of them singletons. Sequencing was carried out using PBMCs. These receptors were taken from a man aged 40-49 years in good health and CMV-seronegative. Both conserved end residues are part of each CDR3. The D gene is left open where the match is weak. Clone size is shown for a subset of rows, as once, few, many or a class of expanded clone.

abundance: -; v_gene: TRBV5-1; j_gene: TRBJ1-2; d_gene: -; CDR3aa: CASSLGRTPDGYTF; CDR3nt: TGCGCCAGCAGCTTGGGACGGACTCCTGATGGCTACACCTTC
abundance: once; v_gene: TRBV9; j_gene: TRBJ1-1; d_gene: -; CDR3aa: CASSVELSGTEAFF; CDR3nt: TGTGCCAGCAGCGTAGAGTTAAGCGGCACTGAAGCTTTCTTT
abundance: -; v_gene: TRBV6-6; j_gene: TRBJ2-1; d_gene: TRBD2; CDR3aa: CAGTSGRGNEQFF; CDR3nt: TGTGCCGGAACGAGCGGGAGGGGCAATGAGCAGTTCTTC
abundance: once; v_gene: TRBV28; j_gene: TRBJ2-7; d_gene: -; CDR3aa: CASRYPLGPAGLRYEQYF; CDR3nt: TGTGCCAGCAGATACCCTTTGGGACCGGCGGGATTACGGTACGAGCAGTACTTC
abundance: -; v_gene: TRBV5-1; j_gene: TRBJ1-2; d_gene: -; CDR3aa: CASRWTDGGGYGYTF; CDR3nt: TGCGCCAGCAGGTGGACGGACGGGGGGGGATATGGCTACACCTTC
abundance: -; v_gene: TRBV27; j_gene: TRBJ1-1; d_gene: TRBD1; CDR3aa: CASSRDRNTEAFF; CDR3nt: TGTGCCAGCAGTAGGGACAGAAACACTGAAGCTTTCTTT
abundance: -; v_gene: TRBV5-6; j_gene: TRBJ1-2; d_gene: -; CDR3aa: CASNLGDGYTF; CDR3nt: TGTGCCAGCAACCTCGGGGATGGCTACACCTTC
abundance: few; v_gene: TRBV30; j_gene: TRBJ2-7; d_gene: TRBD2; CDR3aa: CAWRRGGTYEQYF; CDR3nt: TGTGCCTGGAGACGGGGGGGGACCTACGAGCAGTACTTC
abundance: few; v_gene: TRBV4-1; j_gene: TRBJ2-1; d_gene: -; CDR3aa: CASSQGSTGPWQFF; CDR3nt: TGCGCCAGCAGCCAAGGGTCCACAGGTCCCTGGCAGTTCTTC
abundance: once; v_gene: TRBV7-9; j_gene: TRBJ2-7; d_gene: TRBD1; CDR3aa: CASSIRQGPYEQYF; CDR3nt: TGCGCCAGCAGCATAAGACAGGGACCCTACGAGCAGTACTTC
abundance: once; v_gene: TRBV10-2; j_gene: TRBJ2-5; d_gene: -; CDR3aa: CASSVSRDQETQYF; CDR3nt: TGCGCCAGCAGTGTTTCGCGGGACCAAGAGACCCAGTACTTC
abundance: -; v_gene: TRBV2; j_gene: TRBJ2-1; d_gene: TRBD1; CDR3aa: CASSRDRASDEQFF; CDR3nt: TGTGCCAGCAGTAGGGACAGGGCCTCAGATGAGCAGTTCTTC
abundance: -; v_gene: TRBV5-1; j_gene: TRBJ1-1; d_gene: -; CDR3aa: CASSLPPPGTEAFF; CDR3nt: TGCGCCAGCAGCTTACCGCCCCCGGGTACTGAAGCTTTCTTT
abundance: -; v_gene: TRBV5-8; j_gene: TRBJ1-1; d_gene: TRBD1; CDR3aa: CASSLGQGSEAFF; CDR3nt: TGTGCCAGCAGCTTGGGACAGGGATCGGAAGCTTTCTTT
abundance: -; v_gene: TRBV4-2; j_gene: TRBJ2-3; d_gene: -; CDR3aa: CASSRLGGGADTQYF; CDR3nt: TGTGCCAGCAGCCGTTTAGGTGGGGGCGCAGATACGCAGTATTTT
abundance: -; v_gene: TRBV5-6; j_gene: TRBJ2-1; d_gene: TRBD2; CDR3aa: CASSLFTSGGHVTMKQFF; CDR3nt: TGTGCCAGCAGCTTATTTACTAGCGGGGGCCATGTTACAATGAAGCAGTTCTTC
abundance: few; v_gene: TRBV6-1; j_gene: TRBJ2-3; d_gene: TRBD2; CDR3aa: CASRPSGRTDTQYF; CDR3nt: TGTGCCAGCAGACCTAGCGGGAGGACAGATACGCAGTATTTT
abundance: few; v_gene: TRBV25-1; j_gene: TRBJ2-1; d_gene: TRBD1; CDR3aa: CASSEPGTGTYNEQFF; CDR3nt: TGTGCCAGCAGTGAACCCGGGACAGGCACCTACAATGAGCAGTTCTTC
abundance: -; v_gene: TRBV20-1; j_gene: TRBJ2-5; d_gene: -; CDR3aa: CSAIIEETQYF; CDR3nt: TGCAGTGCTATTATAGAGGAGACCCAGTACTTC
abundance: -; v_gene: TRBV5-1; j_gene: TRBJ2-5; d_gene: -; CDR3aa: CASSLGEAETQYF; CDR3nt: TGCGCCAGCAGCTTAGGGGAGGCAGAGACCCAGTACTTC
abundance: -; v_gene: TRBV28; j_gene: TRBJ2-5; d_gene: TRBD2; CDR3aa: CASSTSGARVETQYF; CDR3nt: TGTGCCAGCAGTACTAGCGGGGCGAGGGTTGAGACCCAGTACTTC
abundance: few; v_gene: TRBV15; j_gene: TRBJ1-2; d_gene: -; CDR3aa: CATSRDLELYGYTF; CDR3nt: TGTGCCACCAGCAGAGACCTCGAGTTATATGGCTACACCTTC
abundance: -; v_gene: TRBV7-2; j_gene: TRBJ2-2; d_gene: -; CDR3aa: CASSFGSGDTGELFF; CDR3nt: TGTGCCAGCAGCTTTGGGTCAGGGGACACCGGGGAGCTGTTTTTT
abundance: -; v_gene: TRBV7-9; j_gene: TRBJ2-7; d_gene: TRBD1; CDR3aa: CASSSPGTGKREQYF; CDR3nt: TGTGCCAGCAGCTCCCCGGGGACAGGGAAACGCGAGCAGTACTTC
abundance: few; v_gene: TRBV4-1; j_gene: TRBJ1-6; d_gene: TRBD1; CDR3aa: CASSLDIGQETWSPLHF; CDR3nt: TGCGCCAGCAGCCTGGATATCGGACAGGAGACTTGGTCACCCCTCCACTTT
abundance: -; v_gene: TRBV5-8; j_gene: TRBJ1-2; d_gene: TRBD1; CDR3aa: CASSFGQVNYGYTF; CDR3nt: TGTGCCAGCAGCTTTGGACAGGTCAACTATGGCTACACCTTC
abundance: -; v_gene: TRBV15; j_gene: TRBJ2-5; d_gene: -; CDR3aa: CATSSQGWVQETQYF; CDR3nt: TGTGCCACCAGCAGTCAGGGGTGGGTTCAAGAGACCCAGTACTTC
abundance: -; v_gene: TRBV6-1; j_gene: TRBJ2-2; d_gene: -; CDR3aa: CASSVNYRANTGELFF; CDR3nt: TGTGCCAGCAGTGTCAATTACAGGGCGAACACCGGGGAGCTGTTTTTT
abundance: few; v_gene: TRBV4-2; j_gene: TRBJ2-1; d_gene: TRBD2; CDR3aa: CASSQETSGGQTEQFF; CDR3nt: TGTGCCAGCAGCCAAGAAACTAGCGGGGGGCAAACGGAGCAGTTCTTC
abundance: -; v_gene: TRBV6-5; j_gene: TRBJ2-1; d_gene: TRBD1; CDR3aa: CASSYSGTGYNEQFF; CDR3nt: TGTGCCAGCAGTTACTCGGGGACAGGGTACAATGAGCAGTTCTTC
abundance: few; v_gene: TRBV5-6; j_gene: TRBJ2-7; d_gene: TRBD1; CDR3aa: CASSPTGTGTYEQYF; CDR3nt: TGTGCCAGCAGTCCGACCGGGACAGGGACCTACGAGCAGTACTTC
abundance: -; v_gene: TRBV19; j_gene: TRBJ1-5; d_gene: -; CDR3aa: CASSIGGDYSNQPQHF; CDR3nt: TGTGCCAGTAGTATCGGCGGGGACTATAGCAATCAGCCCCAGCATTTT
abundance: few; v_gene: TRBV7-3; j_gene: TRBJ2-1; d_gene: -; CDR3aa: CASSLGLYNEQFF; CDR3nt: TGTGCCAGCAGCTTAGGCCTCTACAATGAGCAGTTCTTC
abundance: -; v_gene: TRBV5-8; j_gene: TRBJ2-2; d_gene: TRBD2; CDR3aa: CASSPGGGSNTGELFF; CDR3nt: TGTGCCAGCAGCCCTGGCGGGGGTTCTAACACCGGGGAGCTGTTTTTT